Listed here are 5 T cell receptor beta chains from one sample, sequenced in a study of T cell clonotyping in hematopoietic cell transplantation. Here immunoSEQ multiplex PCR was the method, and the copy in TCRdb shows in-frame clones only, minus some. The sample consists of 10,000 to 15,000 clones, about half of them appearing once. Sequences were obtained from peripheral blood mononuclear cells. The receptor set was obtained from a man aged 50-59 years in good health. Some clones in this sample may be carry-over from other donors' samples.

The chain employs TRBV7-2 and TRBJ2-7; TRBD2 matches at 8 bases. V lost 5 bases and J lost 9; bases outside the gene matches: 15. Germline V gene lookup returns CDR1 SGHTA and CDR2 FQGNSA. The CDR3 contains 15 residues. CDR3 in amino acids: CASSPPAGGRTRQYF. As DNA, the CDR3 is TGTGCCAGCAGCCCCCCGGCGGGAGGTCGAACGCGGCAGTACTTC.

The CDR3 sequence: CASSLGGRDEQYF. DNA of the CDR3: TGCGCCAGCAGCTTGGGAGGGCGCGACGAGCAGTACTTC. V gene TRBV5-1 combines with J gene TRBJ2-7; TRBD2 might be the D (5 bases). From germline, CDR1 is SGHRS and CDR2 YFSETQ. The V gene lost 0 bases and the J gene lost 5 bases, with 9 bases spanning the gap. The length of the CDR3 is 13 residues.

This chain connects TRBV19 to TRBJ1-1; TRBD1 might be the D (6 bases). The CDR3 consists of 13 residues. Trimming left V 3 bases short and J 4 bases short, with 9 bases between. CDR1 LNHDA and CDR2 SQIVND come from the germline V gene (reference sequence). Here the CDR3 reads CASSMRGTTEAFF. The CDR3 region has the DNA TGTGCCAGTAGTATGAGGGGGACCACTGAAGCTTTCTTT. Using reference TRBV19 and TRBJ1-1 for the parts outside the CDR3, the full variable domain is DGGITQSPKYLFRKEGQNVTLSCEQNLNHDAMYWYRQDPGQGLRLIYYSQIVNDFQKGDIAEGYSVSREKKESFPLTVTSAQKNPTAFYLCASSMRGTTEAFFGQGTRLTVV.

This clone appeared a few times. The genes are TRBV7-2 and TRBJ2-7; D gene ambiguous. Germline V gives CDR1 SGHTA, CDR2 FQGNSA. CDR3 length equals 14 residues. Trimming removed 2 bases from V and 9 bases from J, with 17 bases in between. Here the CDR3 DNA reads TGTGCCAGCAGCTTATCCCCTGAAGGAAAGGGGCAGTACTTC. This encodes CASSLSPEGKGQYF.

This clone was counted only a few times. The V gene is TRBV2, the J gene TRBJ1-5, with D unresolved. CDR1 and CDR2 (germline): SNHLY, FYNNEI. V lost 1 base to trimming and J lost 9 bases, with 13 bases between them. CDR3 length equals 14 residues. As DNA, the CDR3 is TGTGCCAGCAGTGAAGAGTTGGTGCAGTTGCCCCAGCATTTT. It translates to CASSEELVQLPQHF.